This is a list of T cell receptor beta chains from one sample in a study of T cell changes during pregnancy in multiple sclerosis. The repertoire was sequenced with immunoSEQ multiplex PCR; TCRdb's copy has only in-frame clones and lacks some. Among about 87,000 clones listed, 85% to 95% were seen once. The sample in question was peripheral blood, obtained in the third trimester of pregnancy. Source of these receptors: a female donor in good health, enrolled as a control in a pregnancy study. CDR3s include the opening cysteine and the closing phenylalanine or tryptophan. The D gene is left open where the match is weak. Clone size appears in some rows only: once, few, many, or a class for an expanded clone.

clone size	J gene	D gene	V gene	CDR3 protein	CDR3 DNA
NA	TRBJ2-7	TRBD2	TRBV7-6	CASSFGLAGGSYEQYF	TGTGCCAGCAGCTTCGGACTAGCGGGAGGGTCCTACGAGCAGTACTTC
NA	TRBJ2-7	TRBD1	TRBV18	CASSRAGTGTYEQYF	TGTGCCAGCTCACGCGCCGGGACAGGTACCTACGAGCAGTACTTC
NA	TRBJ2-5	NA	TRBV25-1	CASSESPAYYF	TGTGCCAGCAGTGAATCCCCCGCCTATTACTTC
once	TRBJ2-1	NA	TRBV9	CASSVGGTSYNEQFF	TGTGCCAGCAGCGTAGGCGGGACGTCCTACAATGAGCAGTTCTTC
NA	TRBJ2-4	TRBD2	TRBV4-1	CASSQAVGLAEAKGIQYF	TGCGCCAGCAGCCAAGCTGTAGGACTAGCGGAGGCCAAGGGCATTCAGTACTTC
once	TRBJ2-7	TRBD2	TRBV5-1	CASSATSGSYEQYF	TGCGCCAGCAGTGCGACTAGCGGCTCCTACGAGCAGTACTTC
NA	TRBJ2-7	NA	TRBV28	CASRLAGAPSYEQYF	TGTGCCAGCAGGTTAGCAGGGGCCCCTTCCTACGAGCAGTACTTC
NA	TRBJ2-2	TRBD2	TRBV2	CASLNRAGVGGELFF	TGTGCCAGCCTGAATAGAGCGGGAGTGGGTGGGGAGCTGTTTTTT
many	TRBJ2-7	TRBD1	TRBV7-7	CASSPGGPYEQYF	TGTGCTAGCAGCCCAGGGGGACCCTACGAGCAGTACTTC
NA	TRBJ2-7	NA	TRBV9	CASSVGVFGDYEQYF	TGTGCCAGCAGCGTAGGGGTGTTCGGAGACTACGAGCAGTACTTC
NA	TRBJ2-3	TRBD2	TRBV9	CASSVGAGGPYVTDTQYF	TGTGCCAGCAGCGTAGGAGCGGGAGGGCCCTATGTAACAGATACGCAGTATTTT
NA	TRBJ1-4	NA	TRBV18	CASSPGSFREKLFF	TGTGCCAGCTCACCAGGTTCTTTTCGGGAAAAACTGTTTTTT
NA	TRBJ2-7	TRBD2	TRBV10-3	CAISDPSGTSSYEQYF	TGTGCCATCAGTGACCCTAGCGGGACCTCCTCCTACGAGCAGTACTTC
NA	TRBJ2-5	TRBD1	TRBV7-8	CASSDRQGDETQYF	TGTGCCAGCAGCGATCGACAGGGGGATGAGACCCAGTACTTC
NA	TRBJ2-2	NA	TRBV30	CAWTMGGGDTGELFF	TGTGCCTGGACCATGGGAGGGGGAGACACCGGGGAGCTGTTTTTT
NA	TRBJ2-7	NA	TRBV30	CAYGQSSYEQYF	TGTGCCTACGGACAGAGCTCCTACGAGCAGTACTTC
NA	TRBJ1-5	TRBD1	TRBV28	CASVPTGVDTRQPQHF	TGTGCCAGCGTCCCGACAGGGGTGGATACCCGACAGCCCCAGCATTTT
NA	TRBJ2-1	TRBD2	TRBV5-1	CASSRVAGGSNEQFF	TGCGCCAGCAGCCGGGTAGCGGGGGGATCCAATGAGCAGTTCTTC
NA	TRBJ2-5	NA	TRBV7-6	CASSSIGTRKTQYF	TGTGCCAGCAGCTCGATCGGGACACGAAAGACCCAGTACTTC
NA	TRBJ2-1	TRBD2	TRBV28	CASSFWREGHHNEQFF	TGTGCCAGCAGTTTCTGGCGGGAGGGCCACCACAATGAGCAGTTCTTC
NA	TRBJ2-3	NA	TRBV7-9	CASSRAPLSDTQYF	TGTGCCAGCAGCCGAGCCCCTCTAAGCGATACGCAGTATTTT
NA	TRBJ2-1	NA	TRBV29-1	CSVKRDSSHEQFF	TGCAGCGTTAAACGAGACAGTAGCCATGAGCAGTTCTTC
NA	TRBJ2-1	TRBD2	TRBV15	CATSRDRLAGLSYNEQFF	TGTGCCACCAGCAGAGATAGACTAGCGGGCCTCTCCTACAATGAGCAGTTCTTC
NA	TRBJ2-7	NA	TRBV10-3	CAIRSGTAPYEQYF	TGTGCCATCAGATCCGGGACTGCTCCCTACGAGCAGTACTTC
NA	TRBJ1-1	NA	TRBV7-9	CASSLGGGVLPEAFF	TGTGCCAGCAGCTTAGGAGGCGGGGTCCTCCCTGAAGCTTTCTTT
NA	TRBJ2-4	TRBD2	TRBV15	CATSRDRLAGNIQYF	TGTGCCACCAGCAGAGATAGACTAGCCGGCAACATTCAGTACTTC
NA	TRBJ2-1	TRBD2	TRBV27	CASSPQGSGYEQFF	TGTGCCAGCAGTCCCCAGGGTAGCGGGTATGAGCAGTTCTTC
NA	TRBJ2-3	NA	TRBV5-6	CASSWGVYGPSTDTQYF	TGTGCCAGCAGCTGGGGGGTCTATGGCCCTAGCACAGATACGCAGTATTTT
once	TRBJ2-5	NA	TRBV7-9	CASRIAETQYF	TGTGCCAGCAGAATCGCGGAGACCCAGTACTTC
NA	TRBJ1-2	TRBD1	TRBV19	CASTDREYGYTF	TGTGCCAGCACGGACAGGGAATATGGCTACACCTTC
NA	TRBJ2-1	TRBD2	TRBV7-2	CASSSILAGGPHNEQFF	TGTGCCAGCAGCTCGATCCTAGCGGGAGGGCCTCACAATGAGCAGTTCTTC
NA	TRBJ2-3	NA	TRBV7-2	CASSLEPGIDTQYF	TGTGCCAGCAGCTTAGAGCCGGGGATAGATACGCAGTATTTT
NA	TRBJ1-1	NA	TRBV5-8	CASSLTENTEAFF	TGTGCCAGCAGCTTGACAGAGAACACTGAAGCTTTCTTT
NA	TRBJ2-1	NA	TRBV10-3	CAISESETLLGNEQFF	TGTGCCATCAGTGAGTCTGAGACACTCTTGGGCAATGAGCAGTTCTTC
NA	TRBJ2-2	TRBD2	TRBV5-1	CASSLAGADTGELFF	TGCGCCAGCAGCTTAGCGGGAGCAGACACCGGGGAGCTGTTTTTT
NA	TRBJ1-5	NA	TRBV28	CASSTGGNNQPQHF	TGTGCCAGCAGCACCGGGGGGAACAATCAGCCCCAGCATTTT